This TCR beta chain was retrieved from a study of blood T cell repertoires in COVID-19. Using immunoSEQ multiplex PCR, the repertoire was profiled, and TCRdb retains in-frame clones only, with some absent. The repertoire includes 250,000 to 350,000 clones, around nine tenths of them detected once, and approximately 12% sits in the top ten. V shed 4 bases, J shed 4 bases, and the junction held 13 bases outside the gene matches. The length of the CDR3 is 16 residues. Looked up from germline, CDR1 is SGHNT and CDR2 is YYREEE (reference sequence). Source material: peripheral blood. The sequence derives from a woman aged 60-75 years with acute or convalescent COVID-19. This chain links TRBV5-4 with TRBJ1-2; 7 nucleotides match TRBD1. The CDR3 nucleotides are TGTGCCAGCAGCCAAGGCGTCCCGGGACAGCTCTATGGCTACACCTTC. It codes for CASSQGVPGQLYGYTF. The full variable domain, with the rest looked up from reference TRBV5-4 and TRBJ1-2, is ETGVTQSPTHLIKTRGQQVTLRCSSQSGHNTVSWYQQALGQGPQFIFQYYREEENGRGNFPPRFSGLQFPNYSSELNVNALELDDSALYLCASSQGVPGQLYGYTFGSGTRLTVV.